This TCR beta chain comes out of a study of shared clonotypes between healthy human individuals. Germline CDR1 reads GTSNPN; CDR2 reads SVGIG (reference sequence). The CDR3 runs 12 residues. On this clone: What it binds is unknown.

Measured with immunoSEQ multiplex PCR; TCRdb has only the in-frame clones, and not every one. The sample has some 580,000 clones; 97% are singletons. Whole-study results and caveats: Clonotype sharing among donors was expected to depend on sequencing depth. Some clonotypes were shared by all four sorted-subset donors, while others were not shared. The non-shared ones had lower generation probabilities than the shared ones. Among the subsets, naive ones generally showed larger estimated richness than memory ones.

The genes are TRBV30 and TRBJ2-2; unclear D gene. The sample consisted of naive CD4+ T cells sorted from blood. Stated subset: CD45RA+ positively selected. The sequence came from a woman younger than 45 in good health. CDR3 nucleotides: TGTGCTTGGCAGACCAACACCGGGGAGCTGTTTTTT. Encoded protein: CAWQTNTGELFF.